The T cell receptor beta chain under discussion was sequenced for a study of blood T cells in healthy people across ages. There are 14 residues in the CDR3. Per germline, CDR1 MNHEY and CDR2 SVGAGI. V shed 6 bases and J 8 bases; nucleotides not matched to a gene: 10. Per sample, extraction of total RNA gave at least 5 micrograms in every case. A J-beta primer mix and a sample-barcoded 5' primer were used in a second PCR of about 7 to 12 cycles. TCRdb passed the 5' RACE reads through MiXCR, listing each CDR3 protein once. This repertoire shows around 800,000 distinct CDR3 sequences, about 42% found once; its top ten account for roughly a fifth.

The clonotype comes from a man between 60 and 75 years old in good health. The sample comprised blood. The rearrangement uses TRBV6-5 and TRBJ1-2; 9 bases are a match to TRBD1. Here the CDR3 DNA reads TGTGCCAGCAGCCCCGGGACAGGGTATCGAGGCTACACCTTC. Its translation: CASSPGTGYRGYTF.